This TCR beta chain was obtained from a study of cytomegalovirus exposure and HLA in healthy donors. A multiplex PCR was run with 60 Vbeta primers and 13 Jbeta primers. Sequenced by immunoSEQ multiplex PCR; TCRdb stores in-frame clones only, minus some. This sample has fewer than 300,000 clones, with 80% found just once. The sequence came from a girl aged 2 to 9 in good health and CMV-seronegative. Sample: PBMCs.

CDR3 nucleotide sequence: TGTGCCAGCAGTGACTTCAATGAGCAGTTCTTC. Translated: CASSDFNEQFF. The genes are TRBV2 and TRBJ2-1; no definite D call. Trimming took 3 bases from V and 6 from J, leaving 3 bases between them. Germline CDR1 is SNHLY and CDR2 is FYNNEI. This CDR3 has 11 amino acids.